A single sample gave rise to the 2 T cell receptor beta chains below, sequenced in a study of cytomegalovirus exposure and HLA in healthy donors (dated by TCRdb to the late 2010s). Library method: the immunoSEQ multiplex PCR assay. For the multiplex PCR, a mixture combining 60 forward primers for TCR Vbeta segments and 13 reverse primers for TCR Jbeta segments was used. TCRdb provides this immuneACCESS table in a form limited to in-frame rearrangements. Some clones are lacking; in checked studies, under half of them reflect an unresolved V gene, and why the rest are absent is not known. The sample has about 160,000 clones on record, around 60% of them singletons. Roughly 6.8% of the sample comes from the top ten. The sequencing sample was made of PBMCs. The source of these receptors is a woman aged 55-70 years in good health and CMV-seropositive.

The chain carries TRBV7-3 and TRBJ1-1; no definite D call. The CDR3 length is 13 residues. V gave up 6 bases and J gave up 1 base, with 9 bases separating them. Germline V gives CDR1 SGHTA, CDR2 FQGTGA. This CDR3 is CASSREGNTEAFF. The CDR3 region has the DNA TGTGCCAGCAGTCGAGAGGGGAACACTGAAGCTTTCTTT.

V is TRBV28 and J is TRBJ2-7; 9 bases align to TRBD2. The CDR3 loop spans 15 amino acids. Germline CDR1 reads MDHEN; CDR2 reads SYDVKM. The junction had 6 bases not matched to a gene; V was cut back by 3 bases and J by 3 bases. CDR3 coding DNA: TGTGCCAGCAGTTTTCTAGCGGGATGGAACTACGAGCAGTACTTC. Translation gives CASSFLAGWNYEQYF.